This is a list of T cell receptor beta chains from one sample in a study of blood T cell repertoires in COVID-19. Measured with immunoSEQ multiplex PCR; TCRdb has only the in-frame clones, and not every one. This sample has about 180,000 clones; 70% to 90% occur once, and the top ten carry 3.5% to 5%. Material: peripheral blood. These receptors were obtained from a young woman with acute or convalescent COVID-19. CDR3s include the opening cysteine and the closing phenylalanine or tryptophan. The order of the fields is J gene, V gene, CDR3 protein.

J: TRBJ2-2; V: TRBV9; CDR3: CASGSGNGELFF
J: TRBJ2-5; V: TRBV11-3; CDR3: CADIFREEGETQYF
J: TRBJ2-7; V: TRBV6-5; CDR3: CASRLAGTDYEQYF
J: TRBJ1-5; V: TRBV7-2; CDR3: CASSLFQGNQPQHF
J: TRBJ2-1; V: TRBV18; CDR3: CASSQQGEQFF
J: TRBJ1-1; V: TRBV28; CDR3: CASSPPSSGFAEAFF
J: TRBJ2-3; V: TRBV2; CDR3: CASSGGWDTQYF
J: TRBJ2-7; V: TRBV28; CDR3: CASTRRTLTYEQYF
J: TRBJ2-5; V: TRBV28; CDR3: CASSSTDRLQETQYF
J: TRBJ1-1; V: TRBV14; CDR3: CASSQDWQGEAFF
J: TRBJ2-7; V: TRBV5-1; CDR3: CASSRDGLSSYEQYF
J: TRBJ2-1; V: TRBV28; CDR3: CASLRVAGNEQFF
J: TRBJ2-4; V: TRBV2; CDR3: CASLERGDIQYF
J: TRBJ2-7; V: TRBV12-5; CDR3: CASGLNPDKAYEQYF
J: TRBJ2-5; V: TRBV5-4; CDR3: CASSLEAGLKETQYF
J: TRBJ1-2; V: TRBV7-9; CDR3: CASSLRSGGQRGYTF
J: TRBJ1-2; V: TRBV2; CDR3: CASSANQGYYGYTF